This T cell receptor (beta chain) originates from a study of cytomegalovirus exposure and HLA in healthy donors. Across the whole study: Genotyping showed approximately 81% of roughly 400 donors falling in the Caucasian-associated ancestry cluster.

In the case of this clone: The antigen is not known.

CDR1 is LGHNT and CDR2 is FRNRAP in the germline V gene. Trimming removed 2 bases from V and 12 bases from J; junction bases left unmatched: 9. The CDR3 covers 13 residues. Study findings and constraints: Cytomegalovirus association was listed for approximately 150 TCR beta chains. An observed cluster of highly shared sequence variants was recorded as a likely sequencing artifact.

PCR amplification relied on 60 Vbeta primers (plus 13 Jbeta primers). The repertoire was sequenced with immunoSEQ multiplex PCR; TCRdb's copy has only in-frame clones and lacks some. The repertoire table contains around 50,000 clones. The TCR comes from a woman in her thirties or forties in good health and CMV-seronegative. Specimen: PBMCs. This chain links TRBV12-5 with TRBJ2-7; TRBD1 matches at 8 bases. For the CDR3, the DNA is TGTGCTAGTGGTTTGACACAGACAGGGGTGCTGTACTTC. Its protein is CASGLTQTGVLYF.